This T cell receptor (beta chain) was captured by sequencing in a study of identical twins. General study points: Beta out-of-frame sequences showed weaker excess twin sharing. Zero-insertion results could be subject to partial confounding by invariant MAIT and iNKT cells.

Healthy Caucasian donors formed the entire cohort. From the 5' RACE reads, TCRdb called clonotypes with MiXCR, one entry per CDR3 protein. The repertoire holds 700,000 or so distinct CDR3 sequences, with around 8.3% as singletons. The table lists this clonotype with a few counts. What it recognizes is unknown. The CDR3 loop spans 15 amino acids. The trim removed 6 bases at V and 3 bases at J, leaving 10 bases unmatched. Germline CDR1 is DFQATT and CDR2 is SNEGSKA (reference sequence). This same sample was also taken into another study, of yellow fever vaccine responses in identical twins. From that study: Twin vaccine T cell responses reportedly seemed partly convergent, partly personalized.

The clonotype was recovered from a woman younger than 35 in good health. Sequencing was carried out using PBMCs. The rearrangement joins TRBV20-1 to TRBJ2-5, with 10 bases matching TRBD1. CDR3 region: CSAIPAGQGKETQYF. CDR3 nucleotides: TGCAGTGCCATCCCAGCGGGACAGGGGAAAGAGACCCAGTACTTC.